The entry below describes one T cell receptor (beta chain). Its antigen remains unknown. This record comes from a study of Graves' ophthalmopathy and Graves' hyperthyroidism. Whole-study context: Investigators collected peripheral blood at initial diagnosis, before any treatment was given.

Overall study results and limits: A 13-signature model separated ophthalmopathy from stable hyperthyroidism, about 90% sensitivity, around 79% specificity.

As the template, RNA transcripts were used to amplify TCR beta CDR3 regions. Following a first-round RT-PCR that used HTBI primers, a second-round multiplex PCR was carried out. TCRdb reprocessed the multiplex PCR reads with MiXCR, giving one entry per CDR3 protein. The profile shows some 750,000 distinct CDR3 sequences, roughly two fifths of them singletons. Pregnant or lactating patients and those with other autoimmune diseases or uncontrolled infections were excluded. The sequence was collected from an adult man with Graves' ophthalmopathy. Sample: peripheral blood.

In DNA form, the CDR3 reads TGTGCCAGCAGTGGTTTCAGGGGATACGAGCAGTACTTC. Protein product: CASSGFRGYEQYF. The V gene is TRBV2, the J gene TRBJ2-7, with D possibly TRBD1 on 6 matching bases. CDR1 and CDR2 from the germline V gene are SNHLY and FYNNEI. Trimming left V 4 bases short and J 4 bases short, with 11 bases between. The CDR3 is 13 amino acids. The full variable domain, completed using reference TRBV2 and TRBJ2-7, is EPEVTQTPSHQVTQMGQEVILRCVPISNHLYFYWYRQILGQKVEFLVSFYNNEISEKSEIFDDQFSVERPDGSNFTLKIRSTKLEDSAMYFCASSGFRGYEQYFGPGTRLTVT.